The T cell receptor (beta chain) under discussion was sequenced for a study of shared clonotypes between healthy human individuals. Regarding the study as a whole: Several donors held about 5% of naive CD4 clonotypes in common.

Points on this clone: Its target is not known.

Authors' analysis steps: There were no quality scores in the junction-only immunoSEQ sequences, so filtering differed. Using immunoSEQ multiplex PCR, the repertoire was profiled, and TCRdb retains in-frame clones only, with some absent. V, J and clone size are taken as reported in that table, and D and trimming were inferred from the DNA itself. The repertoire holds hundreds of thousands of clones, with around four fifths as singletons. With 3 bases clipped from V and 5 bases from J, the junction kept 4 bases outside the gene matches. Germline CDR1 reads LNHDA; CDR2 reads SQIVND (reference sequence). This CDR3 spans 15 amino acids.

This chain uses TRBV19 with TRBJ2-7; 13 nucleotides match TRBD2. The sample consisted of memory CD4+ T cells sorted from blood. Subset specified: CD45RA-negative fraction. The clonotype originates from a woman in her thirties in good health. The DNA of the CDR3 is TGTGCCAGTAGTATTAGGACTAGCGGGAGTAACGAGCAGTACTTC. Its protein product is CASSIRTSGSNEQYF. The full variable domain, with the rest looked up from reference TRBV19 and TRBJ2-7, is DGGITQSPKYLFRKEGQNVTLSCEQNLNHDAMYWYRQDPGQGLRLIYYSQIVNDFQKGDIAEGYSVSREKKESFPLTVTSAQKNPTAFYLCASSIRTSGSNEQYFGPGTRLTVT.